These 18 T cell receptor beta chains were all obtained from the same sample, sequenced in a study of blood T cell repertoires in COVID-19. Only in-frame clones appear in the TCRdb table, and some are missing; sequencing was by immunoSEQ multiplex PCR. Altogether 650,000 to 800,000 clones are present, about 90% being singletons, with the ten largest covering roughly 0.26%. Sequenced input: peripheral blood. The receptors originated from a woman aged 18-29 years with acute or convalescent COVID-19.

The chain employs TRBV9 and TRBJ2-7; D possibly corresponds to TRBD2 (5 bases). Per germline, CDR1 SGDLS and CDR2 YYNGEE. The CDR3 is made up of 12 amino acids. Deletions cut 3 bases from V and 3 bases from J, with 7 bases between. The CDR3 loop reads CASSGTSYEQYF. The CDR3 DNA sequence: TGTGCCAGCAGCGGAACTAGCTACGAGCAGTACTTC.

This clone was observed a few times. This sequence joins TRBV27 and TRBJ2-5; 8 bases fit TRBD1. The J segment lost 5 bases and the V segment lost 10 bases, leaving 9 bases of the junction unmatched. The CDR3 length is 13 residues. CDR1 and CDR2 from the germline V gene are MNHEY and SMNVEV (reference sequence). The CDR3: CAIRGRGQETQYF. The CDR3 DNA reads TGTGCCATCCGGGGCAGGGGGCAGGAGACCCAGTACTTC.

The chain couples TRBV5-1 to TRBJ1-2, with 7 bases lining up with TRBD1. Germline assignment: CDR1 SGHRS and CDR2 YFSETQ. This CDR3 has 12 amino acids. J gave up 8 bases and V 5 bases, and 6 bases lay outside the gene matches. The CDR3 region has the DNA TGCGCCAGCAGTGACAGGGTCCAAGGCTACACCTTC. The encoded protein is CASSDRVQGYTF.

The CDR3 loop is CASTGGPKSGYTF. For the CDR3, the DNA is TGTGCCAGCACAGGAGGGCCCAAAAGCGGCTACACCTTC. J is TRBJ1-2 and V is TRBV6-5; D uncertain. Between the trimmed V and J ends, which lost 7 bases and 8 bases, there was a span of 17 bases. There are 13 residues in the CDR3. CDR1 is MNHEY and CDR2 is SVGAGI in the germline V gene.

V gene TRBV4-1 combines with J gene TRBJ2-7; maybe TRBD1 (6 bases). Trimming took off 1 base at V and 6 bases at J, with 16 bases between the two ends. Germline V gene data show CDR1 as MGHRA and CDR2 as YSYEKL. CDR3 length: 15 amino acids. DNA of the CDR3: TGCGCCAGCAGCCAAGCTCTACAGGGTTTAGGCGAGCAGTACTTC. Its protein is CASSQALQGLGEQYF.

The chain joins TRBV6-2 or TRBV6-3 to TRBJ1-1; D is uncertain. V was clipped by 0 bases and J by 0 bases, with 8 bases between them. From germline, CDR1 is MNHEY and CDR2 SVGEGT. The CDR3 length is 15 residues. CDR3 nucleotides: TGTGCCAGCAGTTACTCAGCGTTTCTGAACACTGAAGCTTTCTTT. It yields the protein CASSYSAFLNTEAFF.

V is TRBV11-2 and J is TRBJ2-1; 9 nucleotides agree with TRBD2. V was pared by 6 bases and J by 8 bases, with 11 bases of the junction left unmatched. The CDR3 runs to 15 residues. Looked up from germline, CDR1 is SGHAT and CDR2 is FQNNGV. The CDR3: CASSREGTSIDEQFF. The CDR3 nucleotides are TGTGCCAGCAGTCGAGAAGGGACTAGCATAGATGAGCAGTTCTTC.

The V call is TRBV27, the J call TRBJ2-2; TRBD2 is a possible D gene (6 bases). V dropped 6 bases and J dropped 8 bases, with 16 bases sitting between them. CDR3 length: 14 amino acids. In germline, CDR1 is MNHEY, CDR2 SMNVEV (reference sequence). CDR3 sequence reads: CASSGTSSPGELFF. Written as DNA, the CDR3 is TGTGCCAGCAGCGGAACTAGCTCACCAGGGGAGCTGTTTTTT.

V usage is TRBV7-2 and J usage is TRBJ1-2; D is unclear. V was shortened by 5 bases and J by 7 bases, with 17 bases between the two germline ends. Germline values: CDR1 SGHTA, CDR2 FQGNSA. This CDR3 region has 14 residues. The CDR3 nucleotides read TGTGCCAGCAGCCTGGTTGGTGTGGGCCCTGGCTACACCTTC. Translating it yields CASSLVGVGPGYTF.

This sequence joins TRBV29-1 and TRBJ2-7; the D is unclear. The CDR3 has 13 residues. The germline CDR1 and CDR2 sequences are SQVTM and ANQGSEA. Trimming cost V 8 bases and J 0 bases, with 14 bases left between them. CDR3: CSFSMLSSYEQYF. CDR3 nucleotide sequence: TGCAGCTTCTCGATGCTATCCTCCTACGAGCAGTACTTC.

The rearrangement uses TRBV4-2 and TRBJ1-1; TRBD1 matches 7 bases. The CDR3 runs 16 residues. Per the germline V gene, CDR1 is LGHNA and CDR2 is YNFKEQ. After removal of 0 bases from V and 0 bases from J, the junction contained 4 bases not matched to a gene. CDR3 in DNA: TGTGCCAGCAGCCAAGAAAGGGGGCAGATGAACACTGAAGCTTTCTTT. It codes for CASSQERGQMNTEAFF.

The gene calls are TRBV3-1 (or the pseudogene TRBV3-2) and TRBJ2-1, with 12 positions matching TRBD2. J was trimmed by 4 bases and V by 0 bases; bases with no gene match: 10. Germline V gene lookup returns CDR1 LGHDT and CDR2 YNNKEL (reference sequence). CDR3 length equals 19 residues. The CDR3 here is CASSQEVLRGLAGYNEQFF. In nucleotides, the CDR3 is TGTGCCAGCAGCCAAGAGGTCCTTCGGGGACTAGCGGGTTACAATGAGCAGTTCTTC.

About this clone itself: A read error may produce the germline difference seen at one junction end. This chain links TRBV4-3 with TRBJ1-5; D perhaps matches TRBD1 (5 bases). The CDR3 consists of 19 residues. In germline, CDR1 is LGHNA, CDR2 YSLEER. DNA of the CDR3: TGCGCCAGCAGTCAAGATAGTAGTGGCGGGGGAGGAGGAAAAAGGCCCCAGCATTTT. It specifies CASSQDSSGGGGGKRPQHF.

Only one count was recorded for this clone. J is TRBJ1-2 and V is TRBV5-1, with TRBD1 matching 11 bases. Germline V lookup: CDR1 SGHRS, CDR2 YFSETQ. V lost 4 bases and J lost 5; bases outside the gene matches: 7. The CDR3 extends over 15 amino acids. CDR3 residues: CASSQDRGPEYGYTF. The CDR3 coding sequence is TGCGCCAGCAGCCAGGACAGGGGGCCGGAGTATGGCTACACCTTC.

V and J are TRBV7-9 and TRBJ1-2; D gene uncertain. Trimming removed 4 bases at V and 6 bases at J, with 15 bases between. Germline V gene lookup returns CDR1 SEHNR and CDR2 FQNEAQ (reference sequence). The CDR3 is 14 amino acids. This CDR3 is CASSSTEGSHGYTF. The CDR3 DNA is TGTGCCAGCAGCTCCACGGAGGGTTCCCATGGCTACACCTTC.

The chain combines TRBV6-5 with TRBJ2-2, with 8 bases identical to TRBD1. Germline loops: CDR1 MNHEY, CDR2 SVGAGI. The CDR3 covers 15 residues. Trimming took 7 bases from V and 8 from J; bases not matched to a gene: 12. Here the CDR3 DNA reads TGTGCCAGCAAACCCACCCAGGGGGCGTCAGGGGAGCTGTTTTTT. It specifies CASKPTQGASGELFF.

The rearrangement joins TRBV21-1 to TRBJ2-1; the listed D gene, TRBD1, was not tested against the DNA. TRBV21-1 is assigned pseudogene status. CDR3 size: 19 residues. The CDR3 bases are TGTGCCAGCAGCAAAGAGGGGGACAGGGGGATCGGGACCTACAATGAGCAGTTCTTC. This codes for CASSKEGDRGIGTYNEQFF.

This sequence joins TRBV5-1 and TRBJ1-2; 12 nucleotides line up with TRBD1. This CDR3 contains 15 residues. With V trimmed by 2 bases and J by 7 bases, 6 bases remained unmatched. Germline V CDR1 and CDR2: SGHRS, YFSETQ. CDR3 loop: CASSFAGTGGVGYTF. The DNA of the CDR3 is TGCGCCAGCAGCTTCGCCGGGACAGGGGGCGTTGGCTACACCTTC.